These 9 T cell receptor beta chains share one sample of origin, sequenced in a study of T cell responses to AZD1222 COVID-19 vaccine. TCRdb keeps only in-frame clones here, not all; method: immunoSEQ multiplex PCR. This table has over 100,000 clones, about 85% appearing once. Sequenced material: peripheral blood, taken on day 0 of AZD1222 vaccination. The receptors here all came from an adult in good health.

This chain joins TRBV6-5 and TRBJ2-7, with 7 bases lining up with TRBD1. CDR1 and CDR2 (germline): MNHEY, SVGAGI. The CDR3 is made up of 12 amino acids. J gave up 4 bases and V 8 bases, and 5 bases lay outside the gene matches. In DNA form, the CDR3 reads TGTGCCAGCCGGACAGGAGGTTACGAGCAGTACTTC. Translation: CASRTGGYEQYF.

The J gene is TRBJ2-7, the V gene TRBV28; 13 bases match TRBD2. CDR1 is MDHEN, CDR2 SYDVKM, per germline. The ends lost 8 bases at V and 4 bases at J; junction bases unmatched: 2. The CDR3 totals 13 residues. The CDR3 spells CASGLAGAYEQYF. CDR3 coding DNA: TGTGCCAGCGGACTAGCGGGAGCATACGAGCAGTACTTC.

CDR3 in DNA: TGTGCCAGCAGCCACCCAAGCACAGATACGCAGTATTTT. The encoded protein is CASSHPSTDTQYF. The chain carries TRBV11-2 and TRBJ2-3; no definite D call. V was shortened by 5 bases and J by 0 bases, with 6 bases between the two germline ends. Germline CDR1 is SGHAT and CDR2 is FQNNGV. This CDR3 comprises 13 residues.

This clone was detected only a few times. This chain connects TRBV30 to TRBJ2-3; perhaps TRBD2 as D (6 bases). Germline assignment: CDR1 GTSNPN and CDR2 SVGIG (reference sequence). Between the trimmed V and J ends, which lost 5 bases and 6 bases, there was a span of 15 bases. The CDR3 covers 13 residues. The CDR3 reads CAWDLALADTQYF. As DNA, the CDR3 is TGTGCCTGGGATCTAGCGTTGGCGGATACGCAGTATTTT.

In DNA, the CDR3 is TGTGCCAGCAGCCTAGCTCGACTAGCGGGGGGACATGAGCAGTTCTTC. This sequence encodes CASSLARLAGGHEQFF. The chain couples TRBV5-4 to TRBJ2-1; the match to TRBD2 covers 13 bases. Germline V CDR1 and CDR2: SGHNT, YYREEE (reference sequence). The CDR3 is 16 residues long. V was pared by 4 bases and J by 8 bases, with 9 bases of the junction left unmatched.

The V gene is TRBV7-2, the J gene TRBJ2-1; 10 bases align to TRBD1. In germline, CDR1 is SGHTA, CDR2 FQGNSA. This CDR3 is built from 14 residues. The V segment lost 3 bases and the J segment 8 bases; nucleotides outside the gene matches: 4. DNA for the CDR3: TGTGCCAGCAGCTTTTCCGGGACAGGGGATGAGCAGTTCTTC. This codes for CASSFSGTGDEQFF.

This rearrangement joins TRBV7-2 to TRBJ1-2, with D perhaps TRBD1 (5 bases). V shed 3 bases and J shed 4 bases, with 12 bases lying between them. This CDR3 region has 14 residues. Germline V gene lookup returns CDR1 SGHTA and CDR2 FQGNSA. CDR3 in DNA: TGTGCCAGCAGCTTGGGGACGGCTAGCTATGGCTACACCTTC. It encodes CASSLGTASYGYTF. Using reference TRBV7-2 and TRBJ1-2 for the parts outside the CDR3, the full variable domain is GAGVSQSPSNKVTEKGKDVELRCDPISGHTALYWYRQSLGQGLEFLIYFQGNSAPDKSGLPSDRFSAERTGGSVSTLTIQRTQQEDSAVYLCASSLGTASYGYTFGSGTRLTVV.

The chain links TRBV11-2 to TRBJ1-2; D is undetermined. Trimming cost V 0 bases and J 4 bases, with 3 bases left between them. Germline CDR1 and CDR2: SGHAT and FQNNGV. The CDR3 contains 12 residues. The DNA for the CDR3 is TGTGCCAGCAGCTTAGAGAGCTATGGCTACACCTTC. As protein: CASSLESYGYTF.

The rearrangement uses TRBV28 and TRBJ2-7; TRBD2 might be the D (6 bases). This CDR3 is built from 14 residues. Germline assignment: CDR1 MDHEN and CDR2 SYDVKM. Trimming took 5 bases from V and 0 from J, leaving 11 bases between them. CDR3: CASSPRDSSYEQYF. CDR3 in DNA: TGTGCCAGCAGTCCCCGGGACTCCTCCTACGAGCAGTACTTC.